This T cell receptor beta chain was found in a study of blood T cell repertoires in COVID-19. Study-level background: Samples came from the United States, Italy and Spain, spanning acute and convalescent COVID-19. The cDNA or gDNA used as material had been derived from T cells, B-cell-depleted T cells, or PBMCs.

The germline CDR1 and CDR2 sequences are SGDLS and YYNGEE. With 0 bases clipped from V and 4 bases from J, the junction kept 5 bases outside the gene matches. The CDR3 covers 15 residues. Original data processing: Reference gene primer amplification gave estimated nucleated cell counts. Produced via immunoSEQ multiplex PCR; TCRdb's table is partial and in-frame only. V and J calls and clone size are those listed in that table; D and trimming were worked out from the DNA. The sample holds 200,000 to 250,000 clones; around 87% are singletons and the top ten take over 3%. The TCR sequence derives from a woman in her 30s who had recovered from COVID-19. Sequenced sample: peripheral blood. This chain connects TRBV9 to TRBJ2-3; 7 bases map to TRBD2. The CDR3 bases are TGTGCCAGCAGCGTAGACGCAGGGAGGGCAGATACGCAGTATTTT. This sequence encodes CASSVDAGRADTQYF.